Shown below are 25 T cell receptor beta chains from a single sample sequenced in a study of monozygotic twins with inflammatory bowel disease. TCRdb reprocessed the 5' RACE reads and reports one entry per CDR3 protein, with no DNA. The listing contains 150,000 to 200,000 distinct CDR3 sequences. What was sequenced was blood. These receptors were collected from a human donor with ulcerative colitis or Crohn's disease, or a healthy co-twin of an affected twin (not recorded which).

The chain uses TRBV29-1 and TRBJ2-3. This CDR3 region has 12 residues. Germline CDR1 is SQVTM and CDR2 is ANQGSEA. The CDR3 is CSVEDGPTDQYF.

CDR3 residues: CASSLPPSSGRAYEQYF. This rearrangement joins TRBV7-2 to TRBJ2-7; TCRdb's assignment of TRBD2 cannot be checked, as there is no DNA. The CDR3 is 17 amino acids. CDR1 and CDR2 (germline): SGHTA, FQGNSA. Variable domain in full (rest from reference TRBV7-2 and TRBJ2-7): GAGVSQSPSNKVTEKGKDVELRCDPISGHTALYWYRQSLGQGLEFLIYFQGNSAPDKSGLPSDRFSAERTGGSVSTLTIQRTQQEDSAVYLCASSLPPSSGRAYEQYFGPGTRLTVT.

CDR3 protein: CASRSATNEKLFF. The chain links TRBV11-3 to TRBJ1-4. This CDR3 spans 13 amino acids. Germline-derived CDR1 and CDR2 are SGHNT and YENEEA.

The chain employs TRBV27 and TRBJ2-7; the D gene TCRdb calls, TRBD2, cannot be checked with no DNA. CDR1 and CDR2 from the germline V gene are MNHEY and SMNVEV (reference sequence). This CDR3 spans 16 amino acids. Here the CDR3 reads CASSSLSGGTPYEQYF.

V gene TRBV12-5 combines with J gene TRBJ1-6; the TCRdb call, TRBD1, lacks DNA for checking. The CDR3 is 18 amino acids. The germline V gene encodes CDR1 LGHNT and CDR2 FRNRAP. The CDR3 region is CASGFFPGTGSYNSPLHF.

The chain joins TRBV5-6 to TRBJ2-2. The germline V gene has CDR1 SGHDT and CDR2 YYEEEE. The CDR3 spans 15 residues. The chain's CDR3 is CASSWGIENTGELFF.

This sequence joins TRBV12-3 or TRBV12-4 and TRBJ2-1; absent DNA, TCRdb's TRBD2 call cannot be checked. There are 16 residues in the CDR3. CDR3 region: CASSSPPRLAANEQFF.

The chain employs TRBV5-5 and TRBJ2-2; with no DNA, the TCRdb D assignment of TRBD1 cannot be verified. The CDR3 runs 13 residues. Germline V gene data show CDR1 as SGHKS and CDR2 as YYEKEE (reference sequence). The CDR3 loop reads CASSPRRGGELFF.

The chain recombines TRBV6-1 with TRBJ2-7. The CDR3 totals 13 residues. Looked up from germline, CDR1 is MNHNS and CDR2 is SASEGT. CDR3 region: CASSERHPYEQYF.

The CDR3 is CASSLSVRGHSPLHF. This chain joins TRBV5-6 and TRBJ1-6. Germline CDR1 SGHDT, CDR2 YYEEEE. The CDR3 is 15 amino acids.

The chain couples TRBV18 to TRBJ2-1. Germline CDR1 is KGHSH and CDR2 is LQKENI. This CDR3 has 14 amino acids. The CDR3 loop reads CASSSWEVGNEQFF.

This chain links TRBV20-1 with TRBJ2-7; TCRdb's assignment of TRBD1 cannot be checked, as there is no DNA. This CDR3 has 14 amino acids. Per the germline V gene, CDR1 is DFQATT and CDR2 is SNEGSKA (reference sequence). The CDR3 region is CSADLGQGNDEQYF.

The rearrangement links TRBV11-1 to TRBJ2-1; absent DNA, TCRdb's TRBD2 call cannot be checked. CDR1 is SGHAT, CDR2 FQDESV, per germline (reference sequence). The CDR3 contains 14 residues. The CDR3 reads CASSLGGRATTQFF.

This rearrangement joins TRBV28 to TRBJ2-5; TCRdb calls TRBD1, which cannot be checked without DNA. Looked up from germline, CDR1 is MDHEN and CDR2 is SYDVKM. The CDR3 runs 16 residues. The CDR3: CASSLGTANGRETQYF.

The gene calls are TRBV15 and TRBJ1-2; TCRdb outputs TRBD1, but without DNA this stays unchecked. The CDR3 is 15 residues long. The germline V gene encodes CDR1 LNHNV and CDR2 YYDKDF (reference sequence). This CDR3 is CATSRQRGFDYGYTF. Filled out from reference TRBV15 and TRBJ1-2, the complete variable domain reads DAMVIQNPRYQVTQFGKPVTLSCSQTLNHNVMYWYQQKSSQAPKLLFHYYDKDFNNEADTPDNFQSRRPNTSFCFLDIRSPGLGDTAMYLCATSRQRGFDYGYTFGSGTRLTVV.

The CDR3: CASRERPNTGELFF. The rearrangement uses TRBV4-3 and TRBJ2-2. The germline V gene encodes CDR1 LGHNA and CDR2 YSLEER. The CDR3 runs 14 residues.

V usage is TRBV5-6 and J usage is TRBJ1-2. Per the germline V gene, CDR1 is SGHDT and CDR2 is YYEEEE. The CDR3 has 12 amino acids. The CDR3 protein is CASRFSSYGYTF.

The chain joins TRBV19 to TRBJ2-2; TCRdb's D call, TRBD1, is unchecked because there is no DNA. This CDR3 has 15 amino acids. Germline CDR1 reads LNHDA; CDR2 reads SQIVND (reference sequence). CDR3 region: CASSPTGASTGELFF.

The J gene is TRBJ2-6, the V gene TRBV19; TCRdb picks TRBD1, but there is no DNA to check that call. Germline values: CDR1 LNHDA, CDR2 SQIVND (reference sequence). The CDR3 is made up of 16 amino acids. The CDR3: CASSPPDRAGANVLTF.

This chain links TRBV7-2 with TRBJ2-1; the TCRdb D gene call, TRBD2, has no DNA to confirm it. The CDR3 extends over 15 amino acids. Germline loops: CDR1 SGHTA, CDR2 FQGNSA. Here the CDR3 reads CASSLQRAPYNEQFF.

CDR3 residues: CASSVLAGAYEQYF. V and J are TRBV7-9 and TRBJ2-7; TCRdb returns TRBD1, unconfirmable since there is no DNA. CDR3 length equals 14 residues. Germline CDR1 is SEHNR and CDR2 is FQNEAQ (reference sequence). The complete variable domain, with remaining parts taken from reference TRBV7-9 and TRBJ2-7, reads DTGVSQNPRHKITKRGQNVTFRCDPISEHNRLYWYRQTLGQGPEFLTYFQNEAQLEKSRLLSDRFSAERPKGSFSTLEIQRTEQGDSAMYLCASSVLAGAYEQYFGPGTRLTVT.

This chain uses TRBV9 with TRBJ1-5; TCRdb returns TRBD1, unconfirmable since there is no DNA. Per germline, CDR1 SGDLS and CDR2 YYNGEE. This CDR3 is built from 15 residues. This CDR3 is CASTKTGDRNQPQHF.

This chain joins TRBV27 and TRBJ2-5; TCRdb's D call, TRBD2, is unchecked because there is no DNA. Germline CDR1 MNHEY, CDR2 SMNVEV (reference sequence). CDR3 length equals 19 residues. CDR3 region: CASSLARRQGLAGWETQYF.

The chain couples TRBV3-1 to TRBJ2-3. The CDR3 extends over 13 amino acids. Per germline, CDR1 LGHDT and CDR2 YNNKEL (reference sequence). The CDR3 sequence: CASSQETTDTQYF.

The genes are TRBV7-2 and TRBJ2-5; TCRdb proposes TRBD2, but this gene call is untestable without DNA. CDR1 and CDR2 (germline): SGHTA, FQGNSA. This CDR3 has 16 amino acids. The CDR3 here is CASSQGPGLREETQYF.